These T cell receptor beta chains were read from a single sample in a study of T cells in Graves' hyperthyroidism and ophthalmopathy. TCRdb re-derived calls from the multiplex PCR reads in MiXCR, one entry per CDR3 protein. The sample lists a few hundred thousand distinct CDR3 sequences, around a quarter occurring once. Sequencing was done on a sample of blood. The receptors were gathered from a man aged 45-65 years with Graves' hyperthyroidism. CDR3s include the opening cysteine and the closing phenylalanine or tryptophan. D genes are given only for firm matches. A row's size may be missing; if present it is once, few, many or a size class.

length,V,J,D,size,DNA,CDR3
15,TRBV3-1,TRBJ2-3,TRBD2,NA,TGTGCCAGCAGCCAAGCCGGGACTATCTCTGATACGCAGTATTTT,CASSQAGTISDTQYF
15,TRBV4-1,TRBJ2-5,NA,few,TGCGCCAGCAGCCAAGATTCGAGAGGGGGAGAGACCCAGTACTTC,CASSQDSRGGETQYF
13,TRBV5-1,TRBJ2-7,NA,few,TGCGCCAGCAGTTCAAGTGGGAATTACGAGCAGTACTTC,CASSSSGNYEQYF
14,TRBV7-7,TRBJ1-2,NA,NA,TGTGCCAGCAGCTCCCAGGGAGAAAACTATGGCTACACCTTC,CASSSQGENYGYTF
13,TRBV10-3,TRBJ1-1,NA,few,TGTGCCATCAGTGGAGGGAGGTACACTGAAGCTTTCTTT,CAISGGRYTEAFF
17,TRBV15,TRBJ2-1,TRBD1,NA,TGTGCCACCAGCAGCGGGACAGGGTCATTTACCAACAATGAGCAGTTCTTC,CATSSGTGSFTNNEQFF
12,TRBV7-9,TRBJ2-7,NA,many,TGTGCCAGCAGATCAGGGAGGTACGAGCAGTACTTC,CASRSGRYEQYF
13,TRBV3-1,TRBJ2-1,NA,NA,TGTGCCAGCAGCCGGGGCATATACAATGAGCAGTTCTTC,CASSRGIYNEQFF
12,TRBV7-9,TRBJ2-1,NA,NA,TGTGCCAGCGAAGTTAGGTACAATGAGCAGTTCTTC,CASEVRYNEQFF
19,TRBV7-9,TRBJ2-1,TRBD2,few,TGTGCCAGCAGCCCTTTGGGACTAGCGGGATGGAGCTCCTACAATGAGCAGTTCTTC,CASSPLGLAGWSSYNEQFF
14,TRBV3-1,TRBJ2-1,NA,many,TGTGCCAGCAGCCACGGACCAACATCCAATGAGCAGTTCTTC,CASSHGPTSNEQFF
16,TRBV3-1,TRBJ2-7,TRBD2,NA,TGTGCCAGCAGCCCAGCCTCCGGGACTAGGTCCTACGAGCAGTACTTC,CASSPASGTRSYEQYF
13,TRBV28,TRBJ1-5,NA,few,TGTGCCAGCAGCCACGAACTCGGACAGCCCCAGCATTTT,CASSHELGQPQHF
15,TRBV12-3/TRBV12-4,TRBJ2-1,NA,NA,TGTGCCAGCAGTTTCGGCAGCCCTCAGTACAATGAGCAGTTCTTC,CASSFGSPQYNEQFF
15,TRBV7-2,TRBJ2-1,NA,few,TGTGCCAGCAGCCTTACCCCTAGGGGGTACAATGAGCAGTTCTTC,CASSLTPRGYNEQFF
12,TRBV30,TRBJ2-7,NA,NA,TGTGCCTGGAGGGGGGATTCCTACGAGCAGTACTTC,CAWRGDSYEQYF
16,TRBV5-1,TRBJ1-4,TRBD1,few,TGCGCCAGCAGCTTGTGGGGACAGGGACCTAATGAAAAACTGTTTTTT,CASSLWGQGPNEKLFF
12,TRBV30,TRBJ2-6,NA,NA,TGTGCCTGGAGCTCTGGGGCCAACGTCCTGACTTTC,CAWSSGANVLTF
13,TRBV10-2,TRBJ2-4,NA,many,TGCGCCAGCAGTGGAACAACCAAAAACATTCAGTACTTC,CASSGTTKNIQYF
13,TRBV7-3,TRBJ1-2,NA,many,TGTGCCAGCAGCCCTGGACCTGACTATGGCTACACCTTC,CASSPGPDYGYTF
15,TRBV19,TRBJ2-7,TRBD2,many,TGTGCCAGCCGGGGACTAGCGGGAGGGGACTACGAGCAGTACTTC,CASRGLAGGDYEQYF
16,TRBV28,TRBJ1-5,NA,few,TGTGCCAGCAGTTTGGTCCGGGGCGGATACAATCAGCCCCAGCATTTT,CASSLVRGGYNQPQHF
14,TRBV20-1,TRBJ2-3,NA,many,TGCAGTGCGTCTCGGGAGACCCGCGTAGATACGCAGTATTTT,CSASRETRVDTQYF
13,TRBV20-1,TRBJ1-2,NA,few,TGCAGTGGCCAGGGAGAGGGTAACTATGGCTACACCTTC,CSGQGEGNYGYTF